One sample yielded the 16 T cell receptor beta chains listed below, sequenced in a study of T cells in Graves' hyperthyroidism and ophthalmopathy. The investigators amplified TCR beta CDR3 regions from RNA transcripts. Researchers ran a first-round RT-PCR on the TCR CDR3 using the HTBI primer set. TCRdb re-called the multiplex PCR reads with MiXCR, one entry per CDR3 protein. The table includes about 340,000 distinct CDR3 sequences, about 20% detected once. Sample: blood. Every receptor here comes from a woman aged 45 to 65 with Graves' hyperthyroidism.

This clonotype was seen many times. The chain employs TRBV5-1 and TRBJ1-1, with no clear D. Germline V gene lookup returns CDR1 SGHRS and CDR2 YFSETQ. The CDR3 totals 14 residues. V was trimmed by 0 bases and J by 10 bases, leaving 16 bases between them. The CDR3 bases are TGCGCCAGCAGCTTGGACCTCGTGCCTAAAGTAGCTTTCTTT. This translates into CASSLDLVPKVAFF.

This clonotype was recorded at least ten times. The genes are TRBV3-1 and TRBJ2-1; D unclear. The CDR3 totals 14 residues. Germline V gene data show CDR1 as LGHDT and CDR2 as YNNKEL (reference sequence). V was trimmed by 3 bases and J by 5 bases, leaving 11 bases between them. The CDR3 nucleotides read TGTGCCAGCAGCCAGGCGTTGGGAAACAATGAGCAGTTCTTC. It encodes CASSQALGNNEQFF.

This chain links TRBV30 with TRBJ2-2; the D is unclear. Germline V gene sequence: CDR1 GTSNPN, CDR2 SVGIG (reference sequence). V dropped 4 bases and J dropped 3 bases, with 12 bases sitting between them. The CDR3 length is 14 residues. CDR3 loop: CAWTTAGDTGELFF. The CDR3 DNA reads as TGTGCCTGGACTACGGCAGGAGACACCGGGGAGCTGTTTTTT.

This clonotype came up many times. V is TRBV30 and J is TRBJ2-1; possibly TRBD2 for D (5 bases). The V end lost 5 bases, the J end lost 7 bases, and 9 bases lay between the germline ends. CDR3 length: 11 amino acids. Germline V gene lookup returns CDR1 GTSNPN and CDR2 SVGIG (reference sequence). The CDR3 protein is CAWGRGNEQFF. The CDR3 DNA reads TGTGCCTGGGGACGCGGGAATGAGCAGTTCTTC.

This clonotype came up a few times. The rearrangement joins TRBV6-1 to TRBJ2-3, with D maybe TRBD2 (5 bases). The CDR3 runs to 13 residues. Germline V gene sequence: CDR1 MNHNS, CDR2 SASEGT. Trimming pared 10 bases from V and 0 bases from J, leaving 11 bases between. The CDR3 region is CATEGTSTDTQYF. The CDR3 DNA reads as TGTGCCACCGAGGGAACTAGCACAGATACGCAGTATTTT.

The rearrangement joins TRBV5-1 to TRBJ2-7; D uncertain. Trimming shortened V by 2 bases and J by 3 bases, and 9 bases separated the two germline ends. CDR1 and CDR2 (germline): SGHRS, YFSETQ. The CDR3 sequence is 13 residues long. CDR3 region: CASSFNSGYEQYF. Written as DNA, the CDR3 is TGCGCCAGCAGCTTCAACTCAGGCTACGAGCAGTACTTC.

The sample holds a few counts of this clonotype. The CDR3 loop reads CASGIGPISYNEQFF. The CDR3, as DNA: TGTGCCAGCGGCATTGGGCCAATCTCCTACAATGAGCAGTTCTTC. This chain uses TRBV14 with TRBJ2-1; unclear D gene. Germline V gives CDR1 SGHDN, CDR2 FVKESK. CDR3 size: 15 residues. V lost 8 bases and J lost 0, with 14 bases in between.

The gene calls are TRBV11-2 and TRBJ2-5; D tentatively fits TRBD1 or TRBD2 (5 bases each). CDR3 length: 14 amino acids. The V end was cut by 4 bases, the J end by 1 base, with 10 bases between. CDR1 and CDR2 (germline): SGHAT, FQNNGV. The CDR3 nucleotides are TGTGCCAGCAGCTATGGGGGTTCCCAAGAGACCCAGTACTTC. Residues: CASSYGGSQETQYF. Based on the CDR3 plus reference TRBV11-2 and TRBJ2-5, the full variable domain is EAGVAQSPRYKIIEKRQSVAFWCNPISGHATLYWYQQILGQGPKLLIQFQNNGVVDDSQLPKDRFSAERLKGVDSTLKIQPAKLEDSAVYLCASSYGGSQETQYFGPGTRLLVL.

This sequence joins TRBV12-3 or TRBV12-4 and TRBJ2-7; D unresolved. V was clipped by 3 bases and J by 8 bases, with 8 bases between them. The CDR3 is 11 amino acids. The CDR3 region is CASSLVGKQYF. In nucleotides, the CDR3 is TGTGCCAGCAGTTTGGTGGGAAAGCAGTACTTC.

At least ten counts were recorded for this clonotype. This rearrangement joins TRBV28 to TRBJ2-3, with D maybe TRBD1 (5 bases). The CDR3 is made up of 14 amino acids. Trimming took 4 bases from V and 0 from J, leaving 8 bases between them. CDR1 and CDR2 from the germline V gene are MDHEN and SYDVKM. This CDR3 is CASSYRHSTDTQYF. The DNA of the CDR3 is TGTGCCAGCAGTTACAGGCATAGCACAGATACGCAGTATTTT.

The chain is built from TRBV5-1 and TRBJ1-1, with 8 bases matching TRBD1. The CDR3 contains 17 residues. CDR1 SGHRS and CDR2 YFSETQ come from the germline V gene. With 6 bases clipped from V and 4 bases from J, the junction kept 17 bases outside the gene matches. The CDR3 protein is CASNALGGQGRSTEAFF. The CDR3 region has the DNA TGCGCCAGCAACGCTCTGGGCGGACAGGGTCGGAGCACTGAAGCTTTCTTT. Based on the CDR3 plus reference TRBV5-1 and TRBJ1-1, the full variable domain is KAGVTQTPRYLIKTRGQQVTLSCSPISGHRSVSWYQQTPGQGLQFLFEYFSETQRNKGNFPGRFSGRQFSNSRSEMNVSTLELGDSALYLCASNALGGQGRSTEAFFGQGTRLTVV.

This clonotype was detected many times. The CDR3 is CAIRGQEETQYF. In DNA form, the CDR3 reads TGTGCCATCAGGGGACAGGAAGAGACCCAGTACTTC. The chain is built from TRBV10-3 and TRBJ2-5; 8 bases map to TRBD1. V trimming: 6 bases; J trimming: 3 bases; junction bases outside the gene matches: 0. CDR1 and CDR2 from the germline V gene are ENHRY and SYGVKD. The CDR3 sequence is 12 residues long.

This clonotype was detected many times. The J gene is TRBJ2-5, the V gene TRBV11-2; D perhaps matches TRBD2 (6 bases). CDR1 and CDR2 from the germline V gene are SGHAT and FQNNGV. Trimming cost V 3 bases and J 5 bases, with 10 bases left between them. This CDR3 is built from 13 residues. The CDR3 bases are TGTGCCAGCAGCTTGGGAGGACGGGAGACCCAGTACTTC. It codes for CASSLGGRETQYF. The whole variable domain, filled in from reference TRBV11-2 and TRBJ2-5, reads EAGVAQSPRYKIIEKRQSVAFWCNPISGHATLYWYQQILGQGPKLLIQFQNNGVVDDSQLPKDRFSAERLKGVDSTLKIQPAKLEDSAVYLCASSLGGRETQYFGPGTRLLVL.

A few counts support this clonotype. The chain links TRBV20-1 to TRBJ2-1; TRBD1 matches 9 bases. CDR3 length: 14 residues. Losses at the gene ends were 5 bases for V and 7 bases for J; bases not matched to a gene: 9. CDR1 is DFQATT and CDR2 is SNEGSKA in the germline V gene (reference sequence). CDR3 region: CSAVMGQGVNEQFF. CDR3 in DNA: TGCAGTGCTGTAATGGGACAGGGTGTTAATGAGCAGTTCTTC.

This clonotype showed up many times. The V call is TRBV20-1, the J call TRBJ2-3; 9 nucleotides line up with TRBD2. Germline CDR1 reads DFQATT; CDR2 reads SNEGSKA (reference sequence). There are 15 residues in the CDR3. Germline trimming cut 0 bases from V and 6 bases from J; bases unmatched to any gene: 7. The CDR3 bases are TGCAGTGCTAGAGATGGTGCGCGGGGGGGCGATACGCAGTATTTT. It yields the protein CSARDGARGGDTQYF.

In this sample, this clonotype turned up a few times. V is TRBV6-1 and J is TRBJ2-1; no definite D call. Between the trimmed V and J ends, which lost 5 bases and 9 bases, there was a span of 11 bases. The germline V gene has CDR1 MNHNS and CDR2 SASEGT. The CDR3 runs 12 residues. The CDR3 loop is CASSLWYGEQFF. The DNA of the CDR3 is TGTGCCAGCAGTTTGTGGTACGGTGAGCAGTTCTTC.